One and the same sample provided the 11 T cell receptor beta chains below, sequenced in a study of blood T cell repertoires in COVID-19 (dated by TCRdb to the early 2020s). Libraries were prepared through the immunoSEQ multiplex PCR assay. The clones in this table, taken by TCRdb from immuneACCESS, are in-frame only. Not every clone is retained; where verified, under half of the shortfall comes from an unresolved V gene, and the cause of the rest is unknown. In all, the sample holds 150,000 to 200,000 clones, and 70% to 90% of those were seen once. The ten largest clonotypes hold roughly 7% of the sample. The sequenced material came from peripheral blood. The receptors were gathered from a woman of 80 years or more in a cohort sampled during active or convalescent COVID-19.

The rearrangement joins TRBV6-5 to TRBJ2-7; TRBD1 matches at 8 bases. Germline CDR1 reads MNHEY; CDR2 reads SVGAGI. Trimming cost V 4 bases and J 3 bases; bases outside gene matches: 2. The CDR3 runs to 13 residues. CDR3 residues: CASSLTGDYEQYV. The CDR3 nucleotides read TGTGCCAGCAGTTTGACAGGGGACTACGAGCAGTACGTC.

This sequence joins TRBV19 and TRBJ2-2, with TRBD2 matching over 12 bases. V shed 3 bases, J shed 1 base, and the junction held 9 bases outside the gene matches. The CDR3 totals 19 residues. Germline V CDR1 and CDR2: LNHDA, SQIVND (reference sequence). CDR3 amino acids: CASSIRLAGVLMNTGELFF. DNA for the CDR3: TGTGCCAGTAGTATCCGACTAGCGGGGGTCCTGATGAACACCGGGGAGCTGTTTTTT.

V usage is TRBV5-1 and J usage is TRBJ2-5; weak D call: TRBD1 (5 bases). Germline CDR1 is SGHRS and CDR2 is YFSETQ. The length of the CDR3 is 14 residues. V was cut by 0 bases and J by 2 bases, with 8 bases left in between. CDR3 loop: CASSLVGRQETQYF. In DNA, the CDR3 is TGCGCCAGCAGCTTGGTGGGGCGGCAAGAGACCCAGTACTTC. The full variable domain, with the rest looked up from reference TRBV5-1 and TRBJ2-5, is KAGVTQTPRYLIKTRGQQVTLSCSPISGHRSVSWYQQTPGQGLQFLFEYFSETQRNKGNFPGRFSGRQFSNSRSEMNVSTLELGDSALYLCASSLVGRQETQYFGPGTRLLVL.

This clone was recorded only once. This chain joins TRBV5-1 and TRBJ2-7, with 7 bases identical to TRBD2. Trimming at V came to 0 bases and at J to 2 bases, leaving 2 bases not matched to a gene. From germline, CDR1 is SGHRS and CDR2 YFSETQ. The CDR3 totals 14 residues. Written as DNA, the CDR3 is TGCGCCAGCAGCTTGGCTCGGGGGGCCTACGAGCAGTACTTC. It translates to CASSLARGAYEQYF.

The chain employs TRBV7-9 and TRBJ1-2; the D is unclear. The CDR3 is 15 amino acids. Trimming removed 1 base from V and 2 bases from J, with 11 bases in between. Per the germline V gene, CDR1 is SEHNR and CDR2 is FQNEAQ (reference sequence). CDR3 DNA sequence: TGTGCCAGCAGCTTAGGGGAGGCCTTCAACTATGGCTACACCTTC. It translates to CASSLGEAFNYGYTF. The complete variable domain, with remaining parts taken from reference TRBV7-9 and TRBJ1-2, reads DTGVSQNPRHKITKRGQNVTFRCDPISEHNRLYWYRQTLGQGPEFLTYFQNEAQLEKSRLLSDRFSAERPKGSFSTLEIQRTEQGDSAMYLCASSLGEAFNYGYTFGSGTRLTVV.

This clone has more than one count but fewer than ten. The rearrangement joins TRBV4-1 to TRBJ1-3, with no clear D. V dropped 4 bases and J dropped 4 bases, with 8 bases sitting between them. The CDR3 contains 13 residues. CDR1 and CDR2 (germline): MGHRA, YSYEKL. This chain's CDR3 is CASSLILGNTIYF. Here the CDR3 DNA reads TGCGCCAGCAGCCTGATACTGGGAAACACCATATATTTT.

The chain carries TRBV2 and TRBJ1-5, with TRBD1 identical over 10 bases. Germline CDR1 reads SNHLY; CDR2 reads FYNNEI. The J segment lost 3 bases and the V segment lost 8 bases, leaving 7 bases of the junction unmatched. CDR3 size: 15 residues. The CDR3 loop is CASWRDRGFNQPQHF. The CDR3 nucleotides are TGTGCCAGCTGGAGGGACAGGGGATTCAATCAGCCCCAGCATTTT.

The chain carries TRBV19 and TRBJ2-2; 7 bases agree with TRBD1. The CDR3 consists of 14 residues. V lost 7 bases to trimming and J lost 3 bases; unmatched junction nucleotides: 5. Germline assignment: CDR1 LNHDA and CDR2 SQIVND (reference sequence). The CDR3 sequence is CASNQDRYTGELFF. The CDR3 region has the DNA TGTGCCAGTAACCAGGACAGGTACACCGGGGAGCTGTTTTTT.

The chain recombines TRBV27 with TRBJ1-6; D uncertain. V dropped 4 bases and J dropped 4 bases, with 11 bases sitting between them. The germline V gene encodes CDR1 MNHEY and CDR2 SMNVEV (reference sequence). The CDR3 has 15 amino acids. The CDR3 bases are TGTGCCAGCAGTTCCACCTCAGGTTATAATTCACCCCTCCACTTT. Translation: CASSSTSGYNSPLHF.

V is TRBV6-1 and J is TRBJ2-1, with 12 positions matching TRBD2. Trimming cost V 4 bases and J 8 bases; bases outside gene matches: 12. The CDR3 has 17 residues. CDR1 and CDR2 from the germline V gene are MNHNS and SASEGT. CDR3 sequence (DNA): TGTGCCAGCAGTGTTTCTCGTCTAGCGGGAGGGCTCGATGAGCAGTTCTTC. As protein: CASSVSRLAGGLDEQFF.

This clone has just one count. The chain recombines TRBV20-1 with TRBJ1-6; 8 nucleotides match TRBD1. The CDR3 has 13 amino acids. Germline-derived CDR1 and CDR2 are DFQATT and SNEGSKA (reference sequence). V lost 3 bases, J lost 10 bases, and 5 bases stayed unmatched. The CDR3 bases are TGCAGTGCTAGTCATGCAGGGGGCTCACCCCTCCACTTT. It is translated as CSASHAGGSPLHF.